One sample yielded the 4 T cell receptor beta chains listed below, sequenced in a study of beta chain features in type 1 diabetes (dated by TCRdb to the late 2010s). Here is what the overall study found, with its caveats: A moderate but significant shortening of TCRB CDR3 length was observed in type 1 diabetes patients in all four CD4+ subsets.

The antigens for these receptors are not known. The library was produced with the immunoSEQ multiplex PCR assay. The entire amount of isolated RNA was reverse transcribed using the High Capacity cDNA Reverse Transcription Kit, so the sequenced TCRB transcripts were expressed ones. This is the immuneACCESS table as TCRdb keeps it, with only in-frame sequences that have V and J called. A part of the clones is gone; compared with another copy, unresolved V genes explain less than half, and the rest is unexplained. This sample holds roughly 730,000 clones; 10% to 15% were observed only once. 0.022% of the sample rests with the top ten. Sequenced input: naive CD4+ T cells from blood. The cell subset or site label of this sample denotes: true naive CD4+ T cells. Source of these receptors: a man between 18 and 35 years old with type 1 diabetes.

In its sample, this clone was seen a few times. The CDR3 DNA is TGTGCCTGGAGTTCCCGACAGGGACGTAATGAAAAACTGTTTTTT. This codes for CAWSSRQGRNEKLFF. The V and J genes are TRBV30 and TRBJ1-4; 7 bases match TRBD1. Germline loops: CDR1 GTSNPN, CDR2 SVGIG (reference sequence). V lost 2 bases and J lost 4; bases outside the gene matches: 7. The CDR3 contains 15 residues.

This clone came up a few times. The CDR3 sequence: CASSLARGFRAKNIQYF. The DNA for the CDR3 is TGTGCCAGCAGCTTAGCGAGGGGGTTTCGGGCCAAAAACATTCAGTACTTC. V and J are TRBV7-8 and TRBJ2-4, with D perhaps TRBD1 (6 bases). The germline V gene has CDR1 SGHVS and CDR2 FQNEAQ. The CDR3 is 17 amino acids. V was shortened by 0 bases and J by 1 base, with 13 bases between the two germline ends.

This clone was picked up a small number of times. The rearrangement uses TRBV4-2 and TRBJ1-2; weak D call: TRBD1 (5 bases). The CDR3 has 15 residues. Deletions cut 0 bases from V and 6 bases from J, with 14 bases between. Germline lookup yields CDR1 LGHNA and CDR2 YNFKEQ. CDR3 bases: TGTGCCAGCAGCCAAGACCCCGGGACCGGTGATGGCTACACCTTC. It encodes CASSQDPGTGDGYTF.

Only a few counts were recorded for this clone. J is TRBJ2-2 and V is TRBV18; TRBD1 matches at 7 bases. This CDR3 is 17 amino acids long. V lost 2 bases to trimming and J lost 2 bases; unmatched junction nucleotides: 8. The germline V gene encodes CDR1 KGHSH and CDR2 LQKENI. CDR3 amino acids: CASSPSQGILNTGELFF. CDR3 DNA sequence: TGTGCCAGCTCACCATCACAGGGGATACTAAACACCGGGGAGCTGTTTTTT.